This T cell receptor beta chain was observed in a study of Ad26.COV2.S vaccination and SARS-CoV-2 variants. Treatment specified: over 15 received Ad26.COV2.S at low or high dose, single or two shots; roughly five received placebo; per-sample allocation not given. Samples were taken on day 63 after the first vaccine or placebo injection. Germline CDR1 LGHDT, CDR2 YNNKEL (reference sequence). The ends were cut back, 2 bases at V and 4 bases at J, with 9 bases in the middle. The CDR3 is 13 residues long. TCRdb's copy holds only in-frame clones and misses some; the assay was immunoSEQ multiplex PCR. The sample records about 320,000 clones, just over 85% being singletons.

This chain connects TRBV3-1 (or the pseudogene TRBV3-2) to TRBJ2-7; D is undetermined. Here the sequenced sample was peripheral blood, taken in a trial of Ad26.COV2.S vaccine versus placebo. The TCR was taken from a person between 18 and 60 years old who received the Ad26.COV2.S COVID-19 vaccine or a placebo. The CDR3 DNA reads TGTGCCAGCAGCCAATTATTTGCTTACGAGCAGTACTTC. Its translation is CASSQLFAYEQYF.